This is a list of T cell receptor beta chains from one sample in a study of blood T cell repertoires in COVID-19. Profiled with immunoSEQ multiplex PCR; TCRdb holds only in-frame clones, not every one. The repertoire holds around 25,000 clones, with 87% as singletons. Sequencing was done on a sample of peripheral blood. Receptors originate from a human donor with active COVID-19. The donor label of this sample is uncertain. CDR3s include the opening cysteine and the closing phenylalanine or tryptophan. Each record gives: D gene, clone size, V gene, CDR3 length, J gene, CDR3 protein, CDR3 DNA. The D gene is left open where the match is weak. Some rows have no size entry. The others give once, few or many, or a class for an expanded clone.

TRBD1	NA	TRBV6-4	15	TRBJ2-3	CASSPTGVSTDTQYF	TGTGCCAGCAGTCCAACAGGGGTGAGCACAGATACGCAGTATTTT
TRBD1	NA	TRBV7-9	18	TRBJ2-5	CASSLASRAGGKAETQYF	TGTGCCAGCAGCTTAGCGTCTCGGGCAGGGGGTAAAGCGGAGACCCAGTACTTC
NA	NA	TRBV3-1/TRBV3-2	14	TRBJ1-1	CASTQTAGNTEAFF	TGTGCCAGCACTCAAACAGCAGGGAACACTGAAGCTTTCTTT
TRBD2	NA	TRBV27	18	TRBJ2-3	CASRTGTSGRDGTDTQYF	TGTGCCAGCAGAACCGGGACTAGCGGGCGTGACGGGACAGATACGCAGTATTTT
NA	few	TRBV2	15	TRBJ1-3	CASNFNRVSGNTIYF	TGTGCCAGCAATTTCAACAGGGTTTCCGGAAACACCATATATTTT
NA	NA	TRBV5-4	14	TRBJ2-5	CASSLGQGTKTQYF	TGTGCCAGCAGCTTGGGGCAGGGGACGAAGACCCAGTACTTC
TRBD2	NA	TRBV9	15	TRBJ2-5	CASSVAGGGAETQYF	TGTGCCAGCAGCGTAGCAGGCGGGGGGGCCGAGACCCAGTACTTC
TRBD1	once	TRBV19	15	TRBJ1-5	CASLPGTAKNQPQHF	TGTGCCAGTCTCCCTGGGACAGCTAAGAATCAGCCCCAGCATTTT
TRBD1	NA	TRBV29-1	12	TRBJ1-2	CSVDPTGDGYTF	TGCAGCGTTGACCCGACAGGGGACGGCTACACCTTC
NA	NA	TRBV4-1	14	TRBJ2-5	CASSQVLAGETQYF	TGCGCCAGCAGCCAAGTCCTAGCCGGAGAGACCCAGTACTTC
TRBD1	NA	TRBV12-5	15	TRBJ1-1	CASGPGQPGDTEAFF	TGTGCTAGTGGTCCGGGACAGCCTGGGGACACTGAAGCTTTCTTT
TRBD2	NA	TRBV5-1	14	TRBJ2-1	CASSLGLAHGEQFF	TGCGCCAGCAGCTTGGGACTAGCACATGGTGAGCAGTTCTTC
TRBD2	NA	TRBV6-1	16	TRBJ2-5	CASSGLAGFFQETQYF	TGTGCCAGCAGTGGCCTAGCGGGGTTCTTCCAAGAGACCCAGTACTTC
TRBD1	NA	TRBV10-1	16	TRBJ2-3	CASSEGQGLAGDTQYF	TGCGCCAGCAGTGAAGGACAGGGGTTGGCTGGAGATACGCAGTATTTT
TRBD1	NA	TRBV3-1/TRBV3-2	17	TRBJ1-3	CASSQPGQAGSGNTIYF	TGTGCCAGCAGCCAACCGGGACAGGCCGGCTCTGGAAACACCATATATTTT
TRBD1	NA	TRBV4-3	17	TRBJ2-6	CASSRYRDRGGANVLTF	TGCGCCAGCAGCCGGTACCGGGACAGGGGTGGAGCCAACGTCCTGACTTTC
TRBD2	NA	TRBV7-9	16	TRBJ2-1	CASSKTSGGRVDEQFF	TGTGCCAGCAGCAAGACTAGCGGGGGGCGGGTGGATGAGCAGTTCTTC
NA	NA	TRBV21-1	14	TRBJ2-1	CASSVSPPNNEQFF	TGTGCCAGCAGCGTGTCTCCCCCTAACAATGAGCAGTTCTTC
TRBD1	once	TRBV19	16	TRBJ1-4	CASRDRDRVLNEKLFF	TGTGCCAGTAGGGACCGGGACAGGGTACTGAATGAAAAACTGTTTTTT
TRBD2	few	TRBV11-3	16	TRBJ2-2	CASSPQTSGGGGELFF	TGTGCCAGCAGCCCACAGACTAGCGGGGGTGGCGGGGAGCTGTTTTTT
NA	NA	TRBV3-1/TRBV3-2	14	TRBJ2-2	CASSQEGGTGELFF	TGTGCCAGCAGCCAAGAAGGGGGCACCGGGGAGCTGTTTTTT